One sample yielded the 3 T cell receptor beta chains listed below, sequenced in a study of regulatory T cells in long-lasting Graves disease. Time point specified: persistent/refractory GD, antithyroid drugs over 5 years with positive TRAb. The authors made the TCR library using RNA they extracted from PBMCs. Building the TCR beta libraries relied on iRepertoire HTBI primers, and CDR3 regions underwent Arm-PCR. TCRdb processed the multiplex PCR reads anew with MiXCR; each CDR3 protein has one entry. This table has around 500,000 distinct CDR3 sequences, about 20% appearing once. Here the sequenced sample was peripheral blood mononuclear cells (PBMCs), taken when the disease was refractory, from a patient treated with antithyroid drugs. The receptors originated from a female donor with Graves disease.

The chain carries TRBV9 and TRBJ2-7; 9 bases are a match to TRBD1. There are 14 residues in the CDR3. The germline V gene has CDR1 SGDLS and CDR2 YYNGEE. J lost 2 bases, V lost 4 bases, and 4 bases had no gene match. The CDR3 sequence is CASSPHRGPYEQYF. The CDR3 region has the DNA TGTGCCAGCAGCCCCCACAGGGGGCCCTACGAGCAGTACTTC.

This clonotype was seen ten or more times. This chain joins TRBV13 and TRBJ1-2; D unresolved. Germline values: CDR1 PRHDT, CDR2 FYEKMQ (reference sequence). V gave up 0 bases and J gave up 6 bases, with 8 bases separating them. The CDR3 consists of 13 residues. The CDR3 loop is CASSLGPQDGYTF. The CDR3 bases are TGTGCCAGCAGCTTAGGGCCGCAGGATGGCTACACCTTC.

J is TRBJ1-6 and V is TRBV19; 8 nucleotides match TRBD1. With 5 bases clipped from V and 7 bases from J, the junction kept 7 bases outside the gene matches. Looked up from germline, CDR1 is LNHDA and CDR2 is SQIVND (reference sequence). The CDR3 contains 15 residues. As DNA, the CDR3 is TGTGCCAGTAGTCCGGGACAGGTTTCGAATTCACCCCTCCACTTT. This encodes CASSPGQVSNSPLHF. Using reference TRBV19 and TRBJ1-6 for the parts outside the CDR3, the full variable domain is DGGITQSPKYLFRKEGQNVTLSCEQNLNHDAMYWYRQDPGQGLRLIYYSQIVNDFQKGDIAEGYSVSREKKESFPLTVTSAQKNPTAFYLCASSPGQVSNSPLHFGNGTRLTVT.